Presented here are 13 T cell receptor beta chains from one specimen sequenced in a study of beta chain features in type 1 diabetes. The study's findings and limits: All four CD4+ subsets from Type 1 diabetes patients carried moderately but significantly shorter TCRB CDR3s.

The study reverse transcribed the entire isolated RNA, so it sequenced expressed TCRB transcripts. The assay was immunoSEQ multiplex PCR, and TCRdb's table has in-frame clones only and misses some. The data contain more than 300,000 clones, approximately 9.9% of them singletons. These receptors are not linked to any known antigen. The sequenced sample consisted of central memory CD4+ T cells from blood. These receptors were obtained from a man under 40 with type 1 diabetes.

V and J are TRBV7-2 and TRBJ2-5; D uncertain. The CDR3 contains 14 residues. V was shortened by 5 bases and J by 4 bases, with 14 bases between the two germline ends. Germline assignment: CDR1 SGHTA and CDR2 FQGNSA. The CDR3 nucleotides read TGTGCCAGCAGCCGTGACCCGCGAGGAGAGACCCAGTACTTC. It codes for CASSRDPRGETQYF.

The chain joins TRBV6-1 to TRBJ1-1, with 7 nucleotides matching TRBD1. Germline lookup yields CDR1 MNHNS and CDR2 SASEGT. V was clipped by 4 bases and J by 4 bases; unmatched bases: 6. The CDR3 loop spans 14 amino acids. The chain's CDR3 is CASSGNRGGTEAFF. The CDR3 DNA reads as TGTGCCAGCAGTGGAAACAGGGGCGGCACTGAAGCTTTCTTT.

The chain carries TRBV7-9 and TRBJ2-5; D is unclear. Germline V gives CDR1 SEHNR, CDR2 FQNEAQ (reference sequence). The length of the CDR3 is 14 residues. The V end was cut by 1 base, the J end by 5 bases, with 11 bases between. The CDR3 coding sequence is TGTGCCAGCAGCTTAGATCGAAACCGGGAGACCCAGTACTTC. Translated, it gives CASSLDRNRETQYF.

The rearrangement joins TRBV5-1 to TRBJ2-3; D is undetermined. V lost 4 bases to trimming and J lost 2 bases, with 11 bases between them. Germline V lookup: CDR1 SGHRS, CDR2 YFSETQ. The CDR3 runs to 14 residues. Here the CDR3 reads CASSQDGNTDTQYF. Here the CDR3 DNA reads TGCGCCAGCAGCCAGGACGGCAACACAGATACGCAGTATTTT.

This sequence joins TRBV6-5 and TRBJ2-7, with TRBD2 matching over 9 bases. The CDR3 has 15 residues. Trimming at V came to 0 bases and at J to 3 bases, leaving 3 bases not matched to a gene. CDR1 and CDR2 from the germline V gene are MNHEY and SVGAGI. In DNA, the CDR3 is TGTGCCAGCAGTTACTCTGGCGGGGGGGACTACGAGCAGTACTTC. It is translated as CASSYSGGGDYEQYF.

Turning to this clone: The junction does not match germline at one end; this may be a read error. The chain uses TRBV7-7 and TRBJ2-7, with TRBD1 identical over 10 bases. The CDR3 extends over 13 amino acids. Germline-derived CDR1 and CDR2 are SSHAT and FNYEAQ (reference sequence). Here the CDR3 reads CASSGGQGSEQYF. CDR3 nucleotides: TGTGCTAGCAGCGGGGGACAGGGGTCCGAGCAGTACTTC. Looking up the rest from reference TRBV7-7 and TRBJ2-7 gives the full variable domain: GAGVSQSPRYKVTKRGQDVTLRCDPISSHATLYWYQQALGQGPEFLTYFNYEAQPDKSGLPSDRFSAERPEGSISTLTIQRTEQRDSAMYRCASSGGQGSEQYFGPGTRLTVT.

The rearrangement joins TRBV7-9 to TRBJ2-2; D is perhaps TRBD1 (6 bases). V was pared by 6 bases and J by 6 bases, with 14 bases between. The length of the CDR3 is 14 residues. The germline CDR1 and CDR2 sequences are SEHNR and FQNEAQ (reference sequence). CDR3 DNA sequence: TGTGCCAGCAGAGGGCCAGGGGATCCCGGGGAGCTGTTTTTT. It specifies CASRGPGDPGELFF.

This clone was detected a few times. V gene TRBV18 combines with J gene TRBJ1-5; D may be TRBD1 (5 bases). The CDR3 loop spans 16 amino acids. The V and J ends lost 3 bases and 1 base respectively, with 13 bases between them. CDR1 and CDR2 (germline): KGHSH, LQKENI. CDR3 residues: CASSPDRPRSNQPQHF. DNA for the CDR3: TGTGCCAGCTCACCCGACAGACCCCGGAGCAATCAGCCCCAGCATTTT.

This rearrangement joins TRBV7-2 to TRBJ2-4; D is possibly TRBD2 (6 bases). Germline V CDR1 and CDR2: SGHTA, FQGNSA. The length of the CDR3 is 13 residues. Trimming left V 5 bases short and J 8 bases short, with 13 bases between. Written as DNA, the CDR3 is TGTGCCAGCAGCCTCCCGGGGGAGGACATTCAGTACTTC. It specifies CASSLPGEDIQYF.

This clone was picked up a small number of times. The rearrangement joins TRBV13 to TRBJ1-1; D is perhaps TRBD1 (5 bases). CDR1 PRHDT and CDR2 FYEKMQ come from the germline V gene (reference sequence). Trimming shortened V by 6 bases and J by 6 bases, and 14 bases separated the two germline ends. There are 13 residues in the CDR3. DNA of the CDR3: TGTGCCAGCAGGTTCACAGGTTACCCTGAAGCTTTCTTT. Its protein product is CASRFTGYPEAFF.

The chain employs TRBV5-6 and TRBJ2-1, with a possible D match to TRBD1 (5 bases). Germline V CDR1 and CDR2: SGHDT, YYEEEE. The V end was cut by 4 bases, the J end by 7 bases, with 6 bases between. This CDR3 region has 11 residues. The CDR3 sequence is CASSNRNEQFF. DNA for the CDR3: TGTGCCAGCAGCAACAGGAATGAGCAGTTCTTC. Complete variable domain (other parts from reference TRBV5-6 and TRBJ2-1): DAGVTQSPTHLIKTRGQQVTLRCSPKSGHDTVSWYQQALGQGPQFIFQYYEEEERQRGNFPDRFSGHQFPNYSSELNVNALLLGDSALYLCASSNRNEQFFGPGTRLTVL.

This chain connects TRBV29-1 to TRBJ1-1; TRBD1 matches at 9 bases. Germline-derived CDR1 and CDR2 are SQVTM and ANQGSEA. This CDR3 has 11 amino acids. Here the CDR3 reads CDWDRETEAFF. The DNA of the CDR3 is TGCGATTGGGACAGGGAGACTGAAGCTTTCTTT.

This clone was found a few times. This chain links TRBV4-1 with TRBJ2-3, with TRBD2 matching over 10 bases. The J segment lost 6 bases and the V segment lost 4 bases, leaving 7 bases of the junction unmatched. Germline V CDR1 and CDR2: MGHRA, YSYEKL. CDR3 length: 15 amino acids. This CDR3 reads CASSPTSGNRDTQYF. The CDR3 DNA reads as TGCGCCAGCAGCCCAACTAGCGGGAACAGGGATACGCAGTATTTT.